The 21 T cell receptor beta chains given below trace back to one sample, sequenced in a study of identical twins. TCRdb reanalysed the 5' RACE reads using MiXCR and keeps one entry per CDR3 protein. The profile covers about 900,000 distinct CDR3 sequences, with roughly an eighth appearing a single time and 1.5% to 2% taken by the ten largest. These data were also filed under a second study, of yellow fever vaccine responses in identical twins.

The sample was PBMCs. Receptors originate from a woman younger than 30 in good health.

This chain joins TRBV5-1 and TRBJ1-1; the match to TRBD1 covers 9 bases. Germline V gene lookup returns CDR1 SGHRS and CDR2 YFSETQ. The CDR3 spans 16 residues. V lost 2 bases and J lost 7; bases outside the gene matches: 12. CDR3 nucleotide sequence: TGCGCCAGCAGCTTAGTCCAGTTACAGGGGGCAGTTGAAGCTTTCTTT. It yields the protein CASSLVQLQGAVEAFF.

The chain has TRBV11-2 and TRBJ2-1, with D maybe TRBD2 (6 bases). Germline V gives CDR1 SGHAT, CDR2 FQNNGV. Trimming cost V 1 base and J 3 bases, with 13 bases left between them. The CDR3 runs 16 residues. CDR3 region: CASSLGRDLDYNEQFF. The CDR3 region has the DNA TGTGCCAGCAGCTTAGGGAGGGATTTGGACTACAATGAGCAGTTCTTC.

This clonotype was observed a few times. The CDR3 DNA sequence: TGCGCCAGCAGCCAAGATGAGCAGCGGGGTTCCGATACGCAGTATTTT. The encoded protein is CASSQDEQRGSDTQYF. V is TRBV4-1 and J is TRBJ2-3; TRBD2 agrees at 7 bases. This CDR3 is 16 amino acids long. Trimming cost V 0 bases and J 6 bases; bases outside gene matches: 9. The germline CDR1 and CDR2 sequences are MGHRA and YSYEKL.

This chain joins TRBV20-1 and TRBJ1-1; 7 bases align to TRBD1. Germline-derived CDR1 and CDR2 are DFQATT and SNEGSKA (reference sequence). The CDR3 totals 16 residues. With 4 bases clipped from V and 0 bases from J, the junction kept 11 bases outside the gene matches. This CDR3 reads CSATGQAGAMNTEAFF. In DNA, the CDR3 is TGCAGTGCTACAGGACAGGCGGGGGCTATGAACACTGAAGCTTTCTTT.

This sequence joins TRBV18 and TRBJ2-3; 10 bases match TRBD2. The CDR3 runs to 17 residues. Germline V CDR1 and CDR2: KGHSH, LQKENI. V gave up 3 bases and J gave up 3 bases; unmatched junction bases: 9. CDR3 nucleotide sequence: TGTGCCAGCTCACCCCGGGAACTAGCGGGGTTTACAGATACGCAGTATTTT. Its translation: CASSPRELAGFTDTQYF.

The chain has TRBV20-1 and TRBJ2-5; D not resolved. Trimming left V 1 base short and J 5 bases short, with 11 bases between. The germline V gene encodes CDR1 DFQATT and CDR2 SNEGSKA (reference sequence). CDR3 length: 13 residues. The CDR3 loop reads CSARATGRETQYF. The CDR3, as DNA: TGCAGTGCTAGAGCCACTGGGCGGGAGACCCAGTACTTC.

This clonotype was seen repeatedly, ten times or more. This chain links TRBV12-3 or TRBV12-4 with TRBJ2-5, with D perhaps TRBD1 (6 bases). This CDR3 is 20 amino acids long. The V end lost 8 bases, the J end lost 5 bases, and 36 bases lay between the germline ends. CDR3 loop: CASFQTPLSGVGLRGETQYF. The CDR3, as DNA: TGTGCCAGCTTTCAGACCCCTCTTTCGGGCGTGGGCCTAAGGGGGGAGACCCAGTACTTC.

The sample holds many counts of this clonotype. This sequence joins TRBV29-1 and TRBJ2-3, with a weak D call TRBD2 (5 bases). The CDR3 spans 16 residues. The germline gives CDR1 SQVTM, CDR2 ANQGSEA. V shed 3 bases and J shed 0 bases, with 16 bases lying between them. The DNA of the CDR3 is TGCAGCGTTGACAATACAGCGGAGCTAAGCACAGATACGCAGTATTTT. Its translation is CSVDNTAELSTDTQYF.

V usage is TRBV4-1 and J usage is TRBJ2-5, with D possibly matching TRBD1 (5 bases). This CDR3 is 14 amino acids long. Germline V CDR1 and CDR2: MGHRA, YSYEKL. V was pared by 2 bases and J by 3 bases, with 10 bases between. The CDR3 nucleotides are TGCGCCAGCAGCCAAACTCAGACAGAAGAGACCCAGTACTTC. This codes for CASSQTQTEETQYF.

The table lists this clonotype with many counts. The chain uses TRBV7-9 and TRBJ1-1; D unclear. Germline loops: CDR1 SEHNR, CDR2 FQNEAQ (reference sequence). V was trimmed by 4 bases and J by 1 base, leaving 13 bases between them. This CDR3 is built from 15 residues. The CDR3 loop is CASSSRLGQNTEAFF. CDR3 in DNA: TGTGCCAGCAGCTCCCGGTTGGGCCAGAACACTGAAGCTTTCTTT.

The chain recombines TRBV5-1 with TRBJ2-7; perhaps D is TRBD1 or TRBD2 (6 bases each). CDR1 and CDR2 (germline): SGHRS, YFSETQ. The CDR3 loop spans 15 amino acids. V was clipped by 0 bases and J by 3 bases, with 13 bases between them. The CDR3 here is CASSLGGASRYEQYF. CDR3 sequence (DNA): TGCGCCAGCAGCTTGGGGGGGGCAAGTCGCTACGAGCAGTACTTC.

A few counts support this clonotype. CDR3 DNA sequence: TGTGCCAGCACTCCGGACAGGCCGCTTAAGGCTGAAGCTTTCTTT. Its translation is CASTPDRPLKAEAFF. The rearrangement links TRBV6-1 to TRBJ1-1; 7 nucleotides match TRBD1. V lost 7 bases and J lost 6; bases outside the gene matches: 14. CDR3 length: 15 residues. CDR1 and CDR2 (germline): MNHNS, SASEGT.

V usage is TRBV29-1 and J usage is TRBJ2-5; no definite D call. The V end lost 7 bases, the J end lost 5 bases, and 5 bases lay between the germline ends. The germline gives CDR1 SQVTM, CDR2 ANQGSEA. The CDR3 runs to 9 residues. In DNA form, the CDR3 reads TGCAGCGATGGGGAGACCCAGTACTTC. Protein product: CSDGETQYF.

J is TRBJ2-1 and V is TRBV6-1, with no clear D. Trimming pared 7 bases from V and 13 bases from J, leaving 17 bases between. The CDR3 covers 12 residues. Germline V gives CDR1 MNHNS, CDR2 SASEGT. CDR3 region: CASTPWEGRQFF. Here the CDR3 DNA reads TGTGCCAGCACCCCCTGGGAAGGTCGTCAGTTCTTC.

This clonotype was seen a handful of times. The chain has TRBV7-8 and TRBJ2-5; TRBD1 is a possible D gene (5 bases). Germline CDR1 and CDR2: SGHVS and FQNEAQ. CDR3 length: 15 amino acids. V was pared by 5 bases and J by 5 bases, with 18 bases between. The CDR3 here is CASSRSRQTRETQYF. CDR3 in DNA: TGTGCCAGCAGCCGTAGTCGACAGACAAGGGAGACCCAGTACTTC.

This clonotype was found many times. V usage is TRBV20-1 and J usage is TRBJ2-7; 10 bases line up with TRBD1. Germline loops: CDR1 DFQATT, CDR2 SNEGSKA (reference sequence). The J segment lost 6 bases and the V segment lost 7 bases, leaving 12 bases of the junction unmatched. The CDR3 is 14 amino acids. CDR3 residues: CSVLGQGWGGEQYF. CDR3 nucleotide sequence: TGCAGTGTTCTGGGACAGGGGTGGGGTGGCGAGCAGTACTTC.

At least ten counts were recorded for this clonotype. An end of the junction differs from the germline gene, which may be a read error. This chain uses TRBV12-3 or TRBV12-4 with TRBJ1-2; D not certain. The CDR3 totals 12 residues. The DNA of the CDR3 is TGTGCCAGCAGGGGTCTTGAAGCGTTCGATATCTTC. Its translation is CASRGLEAFDIF.

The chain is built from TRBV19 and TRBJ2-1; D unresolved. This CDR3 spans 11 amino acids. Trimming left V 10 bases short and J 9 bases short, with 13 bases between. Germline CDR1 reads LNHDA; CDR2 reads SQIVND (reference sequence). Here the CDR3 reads CATSKVREQFF. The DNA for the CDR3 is TGTGCCACCTCCAAGGTCCGTGAGCAGTTCTTC.

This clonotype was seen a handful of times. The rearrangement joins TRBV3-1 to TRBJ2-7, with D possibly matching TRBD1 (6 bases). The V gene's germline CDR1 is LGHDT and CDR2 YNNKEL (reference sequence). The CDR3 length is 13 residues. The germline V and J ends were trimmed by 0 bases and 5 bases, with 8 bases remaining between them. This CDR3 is CASSQEQGDEQYF. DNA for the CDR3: TGTGCCAGCAGCCAAGAACAGGGTGACGAGCAGTACTTC.

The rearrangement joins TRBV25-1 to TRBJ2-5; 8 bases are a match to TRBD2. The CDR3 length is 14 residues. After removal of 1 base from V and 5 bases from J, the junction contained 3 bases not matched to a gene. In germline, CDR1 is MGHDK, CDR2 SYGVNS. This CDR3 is CASSESRTSETQYF. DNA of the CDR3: TGTGCCAGCAGTGAATCGAGGACTAGCGAGACCCAGTACTTC.

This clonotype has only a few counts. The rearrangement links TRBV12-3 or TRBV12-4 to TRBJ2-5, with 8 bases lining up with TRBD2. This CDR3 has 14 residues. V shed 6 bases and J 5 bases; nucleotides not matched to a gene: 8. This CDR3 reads CASSPGGGNETQYF. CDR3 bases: TGTGCCAGCAGCCCGGGGGGGGGAAACGAGACCCAGTACTTC.